Listed below are T cell receptor beta chains from one sample, sequenced in a study of shared clonotypes between healthy human individuals. Clones were sequenced by immunoSEQ multiplex PCR, and TCRdb holds only the in-frame ones, with some missing. The sample contains fewer than 500,000 clones, over 60% of which appear only once. Sequenced sample: PBMCs. Every receptor here comes from a woman aged 40 to 55 in good health. Some clones in this sample may be carry-over from other donors' samples. Both conserved end residues are part of each CDR3. The order of the fields is CDR3 DNA, CDR3 protein, V gene, J gene, clone size, D gene. A D gene is named only where the DNA matches it firmly. Clone size is given for some rows only: seen once, a few or many times, or a class if the clone is expanded.

DNA: TGTGCCAGCTCACCTTTGGGGCAGAGCAATCAGCCCCAGCATTTT; CDR3: CASSPLGQSNQPQHF; V: TRBV18; J: TRBJ1-5; size: .; D: .
DNA: TGTGCCAGCAGGGAGCCGAACCCCGCAGGGGGCAACGGCTACACCTTC; CDR3: CASREPNPAGGNGYTF; V: TRBV2; J: TRBJ1-2; size: .; D: TRBD1
DNA: TGTGCCAGCAGCTCGGACAGGGATGAAAAACTGTTTTTT; CDR3: CASSSDRDEKLFF; V: TRBV5-4; J: TRBJ1-4; size: few; D: TRBD1
DNA: TGTGCCAGCAGTGACCCCCCCATACGGACAGGGGCTGGGGTGGACACTGAAGCTTTCTTT; CDR3: CASSDPPIRTGAGVDTEAFF; V: TRBV6-4; J: TRBJ1-1; size: .; D: TRBD1
DNA: TGTGCCTGGAGTGTGGCGAATAGCAATCAGCCCCAGCATTTT; CDR3: CAWSVANSNQPQHF; V: TRBV30; J: TRBJ1-5; size: few; D: .
DNA: TGCGCCAGCAGCTTGGGGACAGGGGGCCGGGAGACCCAGTACTTC; CDR3: CASSLGTGGRETQYF; V: TRBV5-1; J: TRBJ2-5; size: .; D: TRBD1
DNA: TGTGCCAGCAGTGTAGGAAACTCCTACGAGCAGTACTTC; CDR3: CASSVGNSYEQYF; V: TRBV2; J: TRBJ2-7; size: .; D: .
DNA: TGTGCCAGCAGTTTTAGTCATAGGGACACTGAAGCTTTCTTT; CDR3: CASSFSHRDTEAFF; V: TRBV7-2; J: TRBJ1-1; size: few; D: .
DNA: TGTGCCAGCAGCTTATCCCACAACGAGGGCTATGGCTACACCTTC; CDR3: CASSLSHNEGYGYTF; V: TRBV7-3; J: TRBJ1-2; size: once; D: .
DNA: TGTGCCAGCAGCCCCGTGCTGGCTGGGGCCAACGTCCTGACTTTC; CDR3: CASSPVLAGANVLTF; V: TRBV7-3; J: TRBJ2-6; size: .; D: .
DNA: TGTGCCAGCATTTCAGCGGGGCCCAGCAATGAGCAGTTCTTC; CDR3: CASISAGPSNEQFF; V: TRBV28; J: TRBJ2-1; size: .; D: TRBD2
DNA: TGTGCCAGCAGCGTAGGGTTTAGGCTAGGCACAGATACGCAGTATTTT; CDR3: CASSVGFRLGTDTQYF; V: TRBV9; J: TRBJ2-3; size: .; D: .
DNA: TGTGCCAGCAGTCACGGGGGAAACAGTCAGCCCCAGCATTTT; CDR3: CASSHGGNSQPQHF; V: TRBV27; J: TRBJ1-5; size: .; D: .
DNA: TGTGCCAGCAGCTTGACGGGACACCTCAATCAGCCCCAGCATTTT; CDR3: CASSLTGHLNQPQHF; V: TRBV5-5; J: TRBJ1-5; size: .; D: .
DNA: TGTGCCAGCGGTGGGTTTTGGTCTGGGGCCAACGTCCTGACTTTC; CDR3: CASGGFWSGANVLTF; V: TRBV28; J: TRBJ2-6; size: .; D: .
DNA: TGTGCCAGCAGCTTACCGGGGACAGGGATCTATGAGCAGTTCTTC; CDR3: CASSLPGTGIYEQFF; V: TRBV5-4; J: TRBJ2-1; size: .; D: TRBD1
DNA: TGCGCCAGCAGCCCGGGAGATACGCAGTATTTT; CDR3: CASSPGDTQYF; V: TRBV5-1; J: TRBJ2-3; size: .; D: .
DNA: TGTGCCATCAGTTCGGGACTAGCGGGATTGTCGGAGCAGTACTTC; CDR3: CAISSGLAGLSEQYF; V: TRBV10-3; J: TRBJ2-7; size: .; D: TRBD2
DNA: TGTGCCAGTCCTCTCGGCGAGAGAGGCACTGAAGCTTTCTTT; CDR3: CASPLGERGTEAFF; V: TRBV19; J: TRBJ1-1; size: .; D: .
DNA: TGTGCCAGTAGTGTCACAGGGGGCGATCAGCCCCAGCATTTT; CDR3: CASSVTGGDQPQHF; V: TRBV19; J: TRBJ1-5; size: .; D: TRBD1
DNA: TGTGCCAGCAGTTTCATGGTGGGGAATCAGCCCCAGCATTTT; CDR3: CASSFMVGNQPQHF; V: TRBV27; J: TRBJ1-5; size: .; D: .
DNA: TGCGCCAGCAGCGAGGGGGACTCGGAGACCCAGTACTTC; CDR3: CASSEGDSETQYF; V: TRBV5-1; J: TRBJ2-5; size: once; D: .
DNA: TGTGCCAGCAGCTCTAGCAGAAGGTCCTACGAGCAGTACTTC; CDR3: CASSSSRRSYEQYF; V: TRBV7-8; J: TRBJ2-7; size: .; D: .
DNA: TGTGCCAGCAGTGGCGGACAGCTGAGCTCCTACGAGCAGTACTTC; CDR3: CASSGGQLSSYEQYF; V: TRBV6-1; J: TRBJ2-7; size: .; D: .
DNA: TGTGCCAGCGGGGGGACAGTGGCTGACGAGCAGTACTTC; CDR3: CASGGTVADEQYF; V: TRBV6-1; J: TRBJ2-7; size: .; D: .
DNA: TGTGCCAGCGGATCCGGGTGGTCCACCGGGGAGCTGTTTTTT; CDR3: CASGSGWSTGELFF; V: TRBV6-5; J: TRBJ2-2; size: few; D: .
DNA: TGTGCCAGCAGCTTAGGCACAGATACGCAGTATTTT; CDR3: CASSLGTDTQYF; V: TRBV7-2; J: TRBJ2-3; size: few; D: .
DNA: TGTGCCAGCAGTTTGGCCAGGGGCACCGGGGAGCTGTTTTTT; CDR3: CASSLARGTGELFF; V: TRBV28; J: TRBJ2-2; size: .; D: .
DNA: TGTGCCAGTAGCCCCGGGTGGGGGCTCGAAAAACTGTTTTTT; CDR3: CASSPGWGLEKLFF; V: TRBV9; J: TRBJ1-4; size: .; D: .
DNA: TGTGCCAGCAGCTTAGCCCGATTGGAGACTGGTACCGGGGAGCTGTTTTTT; CDR3: CASSLARLETGTGELFF; V: TRBV7-9; J: TRBJ2-2; size: .; D: .
DNA: TGTGCCACCAGCAGAGGTGGGATGGGACTATATTACGAGCAGTACTTC; CDR3: CATSRGGMGLYYEQYF; V: TRBV15; J: TRBJ2-7; size: .; D: TRBD2
DNA: TGTGCCAGCAGCCCAACTCTGGGACCGGCGGATGGCTACACCTTC; CDR3: CASSPTLGPADGYTF; V: TRBV7-2; J: TRBJ1-2; size: .; D: .
DNA: TGTGCCAGCAGCCAAGATCACGGGAGTACCGGGGAGCTGTTTTTT; CDR3: CASSQDHGSTGELFF; V: TRBV11-2; J: TRBJ2-2; size: few; D: .